The 28 T cell receptor beta chains in this list originate from one sample, sequenced in a study of a mutant IDH1 vaccine in newly diagnosed glioma. Noted time point: week 11, during vaccination. All doses held 300 ug of mutant IDH1 20-mer peptide, with topical imiquimod. Which antigens these TCRs recognize remains unknown. TCRdb keeps only in-frame clones here, not all; method: immunoSEQ multiplex PCR. The table records 110,000 or so clones, 85% to 90% of them present only once. The sequenced sample was PBMCs, obtained from a glioma patient whose treatment included an IDH1 peptide vaccine. All receptors derive from a woman aged 45-59 years with glioma.

With regard to this clone: A junction boundary mismatches the germline segment, possibly from a read error. At the DNA level, this CDR3 is encoded by other sequences in the same sample as well. The chain couples TRBV18 to TRBJ2-5; D is uncertain. This CDR3 has 14 amino acids. CDR1 is KGHSH, CDR2 LQKENI, per germline. The CDR3 DNA follows: TGTGCCAGTTCACCTCTGGCTAGCCAAGAGACCCAGTACTTC. Its protein is CASSPLASQETQYF. The full variable domain, rest sourced from reference TRBV18 and TRBJ2-5, is NAGVMQNPRHLVRRRGQEARLRCSPMKGHSHVYWYRQLPEEGLKFMVYLQKENIIDESGMPKERFSAEFPKEGPSILRIQQVVRGDSAAYFCASSPLASQETQYFGPGTRLLVL.

This clone showed up many times. The V gene is TRBV6-5, the J gene TRBJ1-1; D is uncertain. This CDR3 has 12 residues. V was cut by 7 bases and J by 14 bases, with 20 bases left in between. The V gene's germline CDR1 is MNHEY and CDR2 SVGAGI. Here the CDR3 reads CASIDTSGIKFF. CDR3 DNA sequence: TGTGCCAGCATTGACACTTCGGGCATAAAGTTCTTT.

The chain links TRBV4-2 to TRBJ1-4; 8 positions agree with TRBD1. CDR1 is LGHNA and CDR2 is YNFKEQ in the germline V gene. Trimming removed 0 bases from V and 3 bases from J; junction bases left unmatched: 12. The CDR3 totals 19 residues. CDR3 in amino acids: CASSQDLTGGIVSNEKLFF. The CDR3 DNA sequence: TGTGCCAGCAGCCAAGATTTAACAGGGGGAATAGTGTCTAATGAAAAACTGTTTTTT.

The chain recombines TRBV19 with TRBJ2-6, with 7 bases lining up with TRBD2. The V gene end was trimmed by 3 bases and the J gene end by 0 bases; junction bases not matched to a gene: 8. CDR1 is LNHDA, CDR2 SQIVND, per germline (reference sequence). This CDR3 is built from 18 residues. The CDR3 protein is CASSIRPRTSSGANVLTF. CDR3 DNA sequence: TGTGCCAGTAGTATCCGGCCCAGGACTAGCTCTGGGGCCAACGTCCTGACTTTC.

V is TRBV18 and J is TRBJ1-1; 10 bases map to TRBD1. Per germline, CDR1 KGHSH and CDR2 LQKENI. The CDR3 sequence is 15 residues long. With V trimmed by 3 bases and J by 4 bases, 5 bases remained unmatched. CDR3 protein: CASSPGQGESTEAFF. The CDR3 DNA is TGTGCCAGCTCACCTGGACAGGGGGAGTCCACTGAAGCTTTCTTT. The full variable domain, with the rest looked up from reference TRBV18 and TRBJ1-1, is NAGVMQNPRHLVRRRGQEARLRCSPMKGHSHVYWYRQLPEEGLKFMVYLQKENIIDESGMPKERFSAEFPKEGPSILRIQQVVRGDSAAYFCASSPGQGESTEAFFGQGTRLTVV.

This clone showed up just once. V gene TRBV18 combines with J gene TRBJ2-1; D is possibly TRBD1 (5 bases). Germline CDR1 is KGHSH and CDR2 is LQKENI. The CDR3 length is 15 residues. V was pared by 2 bases and J by 5 bases, with 13 bases between. The CDR3 region has the DNA TGTGCCAGCTCACCAGGGTCGGACACTCACAATGAGCAGTTCTTC. This encodes CASSPGSDTHNEQFF.

Written as DNA, the CDR3 is TGCAGCGTTGAAGATCAAAGAGGCAAAAACATTCAGTACTTC. Protein sequence: CSVEDQRGKNIQYF. The chain recombines TRBV29-1 with TRBJ2-4, with D unclear. CDR1 and CDR2 from the germline V gene are SQVTM and ANQGSEA. The length of the CDR3 is 14 residues. V was trimmed by 0 bases and J by 3 bases, leaving 9 bases between them.

The gene calls are TRBV28 and TRBJ2-2; TRBD2 agrees at 7 bases. The CDR3 has 14 residues. V lost 6 bases to trimming and J lost 4 bases; unmatched junction nucleotides: 5. Germline V gene sequence: CDR1 MDHEN, CDR2 SYDVKM. In DNA form, the CDR3 reads TGTGCCAGCAGGGCGGGGGATGCCACCGGGGAGCTGTTTTTT. It yields the protein CASRAGDATGELFF.

This chain links TRBV5-5 with TRBJ2-7; TRBD1 is a possible D gene (5 bases). V dropped 1 base and J dropped 3 bases, with 14 bases sitting between them. This CDR3 is built from 15 residues. Per germline, CDR1 SGHKS and CDR2 YYEKEE (reference sequence). CDR3 in DNA: TGTGCCAGCAGCTTGTGGGCACAGGCCGGCTACGAGCAGTACTTC. Translation gives CASSLWAQAGYEQYF.

The chain links TRBV6-5 to TRBJ2-3; unclear D gene. The germline gives CDR1 MNHEY, CDR2 SVGAGI. The CDR3 contains 12 residues. Trimming pared 8 bases from V and 4 bases from J, leaving 10 bases between. The CDR3 protein is CASGRLSDTQYF. Here the CDR3 DNA reads TGTGCCAGCGGCCGACTGTCAGATACGCAGTATTTT.

The rearrangement links TRBV19 to TRBJ1-5; TRBD1 aligns across 7 bases. Germline V gene data show CDR1 as LNHDA and CDR2 as SQIVND (reference sequence). V dropped 3 bases and J dropped 10; count of bases not matched to a gene: 3. The CDR3 extends over 12 amino acids. Written as DNA, the CDR3 is TGTGCCAGTAGTATTAGGGGGCAACCCCAGCATTTT. This sequence encodes CASSIRGQPQHF.

The J gene is TRBJ1-1, the V gene TRBV7-9; D is possibly TRBD1 (6 bases). V lost 5 bases and J lost 1, with 17 bases in between. The V gene's germline CDR1 is SEHNR and CDR2 FQNEAQ (reference sequence). The CDR3 is 16 amino acids. The CDR3 coding sequence is TGTGCCAGCAGCCTTTATGAACGGACAGAGAACACTGAAGCTTTCTTT. Protein sequence: CASSLYERTENTEAFF.

The V and J genes are TRBV12-5 and TRBJ2-7; 11 positions match TRBD2. Germline trimming cut 0 bases from V and 0 bases from J; bases unmatched to any gene: 4. The germline V gene encodes CDR1 LGHNT and CDR2 FRNRAP. The CDR3 totals 17 residues. CDR3 sequence: CASGLVRLAGHSYEQYF. The DNA of the CDR3 is TGTGCTAGTGGTTTGGTACGACTAGCGGGGCACTCCTACGAGCAGTACTTC.

The chain recombines TRBV9 with TRBJ2-7; 7 nucleotides match TRBD1. The CDR3 is 15 residues long. Trimming cost V 4 bases and J 2 bases; bases outside gene matches: 9. Germline V gene data show CDR1 as SGDLS and CDR2 as YYNGEE. DNA of the CDR3: TGTGCCAGCAGCACCGGACAGGCCCCTACCTACGAGCAGTACTTC. This translates into CASSTGQAPTYEQYF.

The chain recombines TRBV7-9 with TRBJ2-1, with a tentative D call TRBD1 (6 bases). CDR1 SEHNR and CDR2 FQNEAQ come from the germline V gene (reference sequence). The V end was cut by 5 bases, the J end by 6 bases, with 11 bases between. The CDR3 is made up of 13 amino acids. The DNA for the CDR3 is TGTGCCAGCAGCCCGACAGGAATCAATGAGCAGTTCTTC. It codes for CASSPTGINEQFF.

This clone appeared once. The rearrangement links TRBV5-1 to TRBJ2-3, with D tentatively TRBD1 or TRBD2 (5 bases each). V was trimmed by 0 bases and J by 4 bases, leaving 12 bases between them. The CDR3 runs to 15 residues. CDR1 is SGHRS, CDR2 YFSETQ, per germline. The DNA for the CDR3 is TGCGCCAGCAGCTTGGGGGGACGCTTGGCAGATACGCAGTATTTT. Its translation: CASSLGGRLADTQYF.

This rearrangement joins TRBV4-2 to TRBJ1-1; D is undetermined. The CDR3 is 15 amino acids. V was trimmed by 3 bases and J by 3 bases, leaving 14 bases between them. Germline V gene sequence: CDR1 LGHNA, CDR2 YNFKEQ. The CDR3 reads CASSHPGDGDTEAFF. CDR3 DNA sequence: TGTGCCAGCAGCCACCCGGGAGACGGTGACACTGAAGCTTTCTTT.

The chain uses TRBV5-1 and TRBJ2-7; 9 nucleotides match TRBD1. The CDR3 is made up of 15 amino acids. J lost 3 bases, V lost 4 bases, and 8 bases had no gene match. The germline V gene encodes CDR1 SGHRS and CDR2 YFSETQ. CDR3 loop: CASSPTGGSYYEQYF. CDR3 in DNA: TGCGCCAGCAGCCCTACAGGGGGCAGTTACTACGAGCAGTACTTC.

The chain has TRBV7-9 and TRBJ1-1; D is uncertain. The V gene lost 5 bases and the J gene lost 0 bases, with 13 bases spanning the gap. CDR1 is SEHNR and CDR2 is FQNEAQ in the germline V gene (reference sequence). The CDR3 extends over 15 amino acids. CDR3 nucleotides: TGTGCCAGCAGCCGGGCAGAACTTTTGAACACTGAAGCTTTCTTT. Its translation: CASSRAELLNTEAFF.

The V and J genes are TRBV5-1 and TRBJ2-3, with 12 bases fitting TRBD2. The CDR3 sequence is 16 residues long. Germline CDR1 and CDR2: SGHRS and YFSETQ. J was trimmed by 4 bases and V by 3 bases; bases with no gene match: 6. For the CDR3, the DNA is TGCGCCAGCAGCTCCCGCCTAGCGGGAGGGTCAGATACGCAGTATTTT. It specifies CASSSRLAGGSDTQYF.

The chain is built from TRBV5-1 and TRBJ2-1, with TRBD2 identical over 8 bases. Germline V gene lookup returns CDR1 SGHRS and CDR2 YFSETQ. This CDR3 is built from 16 residues. V gave up 4 bases and J gave up 2 bases; unmatched junction bases: 8. DNA of the CDR3: TGCGCCAGCAGCGGGGTAGCGGGACTAGCCTACAATGAGCAGTTCTTC. Protein sequence: CASSGVAGLAYNEQFF.

The chain uses TRBV19 and TRBJ1-1; 8 bases align to TRBD1. The CDR3 length is 14 residues. The germline V gene has CDR1 LNHDA and CDR2 SQIVND (reference sequence). V was clipped by 4 bases and J by 5 bases; unmatched bases: 6. Written as DNA, the CDR3 is TGTGCCAGTAGTACTCAGGACAGGGAAACTGAAGCTTTCTTT. Its translation: CASSTQDRETEAFF. Full variable domain (remainder filled in from reference TRBV19 and TRBJ1-1): DGGITQSPKYLFRKEGQNVTLSCEQNLNHDAMYWYRQDPGQGLRLIYYSQIVNDFQKGDIAEGYSVSREKKESFPLTVTSAQKNPTAFYLCASSTQDRETEAFFGQGTRLTVV.

This clone was observed a handful of times. The V call is TRBV27, the J call TRBJ2-1; 10 bases line up with TRBD1. The CDR3 sequence is 15 residues long. Germline V gives CDR1 MNHEY, CDR2 SMNVEV (reference sequence). V was clipped by 5 bases and J by 9 bases; unmatched bases: 10. Here the CDR3 DNA reads TGTGCCAGCAGTCCGATAGCCGGACAGGGGGTTGAGCAGTTCTTC. Its protein product is CASSPIAGQGVEQFF.

The chain employs TRBV9 and TRBJ1-3; D gene unclear. Per the germline V gene, CDR1 is SGDLS and CDR2 is YYNGEE. This CDR3 region has 14 residues. V lost 0 bases and J 6 bases, leaving 10 bases between the germline ends. DNA of the CDR3: TGTGCCAGCAGCGTAGGGCAGGCCGAAAACACCATATATTTT. Its translation is CASSVGQAENTIYF. Filled out from reference TRBV9 and TRBJ1-3, the complete variable domain reads DSGVTQTPKHLITATGQRVTLRCSPRSGDLSVYWYQQSLDQGLQFLIQYYNGEERAKGNILERFSAQQFPDLHSELNLSSLELGDSALYFCASSVGQAENTIYFGEGSWLTVV.

The chain joins TRBV28 to TRBJ2-7, with TRBD2 matching over 8 bases. The CDR3 consists of 15 residues. Trimming took 5 bases from V and 0 from J; bases not matched to a gene: 6. CDR1 is MDHEN and CDR2 is SYDVKM in the germline V gene. For the CDR3, the DNA is TGTGCCAGCAGTCGGAGCGGGAGTCGCTCCTACGAGCAGTACTTC. Translating gives CASSRSGSRSYEQYF.

The rearrangement uses TRBV6-5 and TRBJ2-5, with 9 bases matching TRBD1. The better agreement between TRBJ2-7 and the DNA end casts doubt on the J call. The CDR3 loop spans 15 amino acids. Germline V gives CDR1 MNHEY, CDR2 SVGAGI. CDR3 region: CASSFRDRVFYEQYF. The CDR3 DNA is TGTGCCAGCAGTTTTCGGGACAGGGTATTCTACGAGCAGTACTTC.

The chain links TRBV30 to TRBJ1-3; D is perhaps TRBD1 (5 bases). CDR3 length: 16 amino acids. Trimming shortened V by 4 bases and J by 0 bases, and 16 bases separated the two germline ends. Germline-derived CDR1 and CDR2 are GTSNPN and SVGIG (reference sequence). CDR3 sequence: CAWTKTATHSGNTIYF. CDR3 coding DNA: TGTGCCTGGACCAAGACAGCTACTCACTCTGGAAACACCATATATTTT.

The chain uses TRBV5-6 and TRBJ1-2, with D possibly TRBD1 on 5 matching bases. The CDR3 runs 14 residues. Trimming took off 0 bases at V and 5 bases at J, with 11 bases between the two ends. Germline CDR1 reads SGHDT; CDR2 reads YYEEEE. CDR3 nucleotides: TGTGCCAGCAGCTTGGCCGCAGGGCCGTATGGCTACACCTTC. Encoded protein: CASSLAAGPYGYTF. Variable domain in full (rest from reference TRBV5-6 and TRBJ1-2): DAGVTQSPTHLIKTRGQQVTLRCSPKSGHDTVSWYQQALGQGPQFIFQYYEEEERQRGNFPDRFSGHQFPNYSSELNVNALLLGDSALYLCASSLAAGPYGYTFGSGTRLTVV.